These 15 T cell receptor beta chains came from one sample sequenced in a study of siplizumab effects on memory and regulatory T cells. TCRdb's copy holds only in-frame clones and misses some; the assay was immunoSEQ multiplex PCR. Of about 100,000 clones listed, 93% are singletons. Sequences were obtained from Tregs sorted from blood. These TCRs come from a human donor in good health.

The chain uses TRBV4-1 and TRBJ1-5, with 7 bases identical to TRBD1. The J segment lost 5 bases and the V segment lost 4 bases, leaving 11 bases of the junction unmatched. The germline V gene encodes CDR1 MGHRA and CDR2 YSYEKL. CDR3 length equals 16 residues. The CDR3 loop is CASSLTGATNYQPQHF. The CDR3 bases are TGCGCCAGCAGCCTTACAGGGGCTACTAACTATCAGCCCCAGCATTTT.

This clone is a singleton in its sample. The CDR3 reads CASSFTEMGYTF. For the CDR3, the DNA is TGTGCCAGCAGCTTTACAGAAATGGGCTACACCTTC. The rearrangement links TRBV7-2 to TRBJ1-2; D is unclear. This CDR3 is built from 12 residues. Trimming removed 3 bases at V and 8 bases at J, with 10 bases between. Germline V lookup: CDR1 SGHTA, CDR2 FQGNSA.

This clone was counted only a few times. This chain connects TRBV19 to TRBJ2-7, with 9 nucleotides matching TRBD2. Trimming took 3 bases from V and 3 from J; bases not matched to a gene: 9. Per the germline V gene, CDR1 is LNHDA and CDR2 is SQIVND (reference sequence). The CDR3 totals 16 residues. The CDR3 coding sequence is TGTGCCAGTAGTATGACGGCGGGGGGGCATAACTACGAGCAGTACTTC. This translates into CASSMTAGGHNYEQYF.

V is TRBV9 and J is TRBJ2-3; TRBD2 is a possible D gene (5 bases). CDR3 length: 13 amino acids. Trimming cost V 3 bases and J 5 bases, with 10 bases left between them. Germline CDR1 is SGDLS and CDR2 is YYNGEE. The CDR3 DNA reads as TGTGCCAGCAGCGCCGGGATGGGAGATACGCAGTATTTT. Amino acid sequence: CASSAGMGDTQYF.

The chain combines TRBV5-5 with TRBJ2-2, with TRBD2 matching 9 bases. Looked up from germline, CDR1 is SGHKS and CDR2 is YYEKEE (reference sequence). The V segment lost 3 bases and the J segment 7 bases; nucleotides outside the gene matches: 4. There are 14 residues in the CDR3. The CDR3 protein is CASSSGTSLGELFF. Here the CDR3 DNA reads TGTGCCAGCAGCTCTGGGACTAGCCTCGGGGAGCTGTTTTTT.

This clone was counted once. The sample holds other DNA sequences that translate to the same CDR3. The chain couples TRBV18 to TRBJ2-7; D is undetermined. Deletions cut 1 base from V and 1 base from J, with 2 bases between. In germline, CDR1 is KGHSH, CDR2 LQKENI. The CDR3 covers 12 residues. The CDR3 loop reads CASSPRSYEQYF. DNA for the CDR3: TGTGCCAGCTCACCACGGTCCTACGAGCAGTACTTC.

The gene calls are TRBV5-1 and TRBJ2-1, with 12 nucleotides matching TRBD2. Germline V gene lookup returns CDR1 SGHRS and CDR2 YFSETQ. V trimming: 4 bases; J trimming: 15 bases; junction bases outside the gene matches: 20. The CDR3 spans 17 residues. The CDR3 here is CASSPGGWLAGGPLRFF. The CDR3 DNA reads as TGCGCCAGCAGCCCCGGAGGGTGGCTAGCGGGGGGGCCATTACGGTTCTTC.

The rearrangement joins TRBV6-6 to TRBJ1-2; possible D gene TRBD1, 5 bases. The CDR3 extends over 13 amino acids. Trimming stripped 2 bases from V and 3 bases from J, with 7 bases between. Germline CDR1 and CDR2: MNHNY and SVGAGI (reference sequence). This CDR3 reads CASSYVGDYGYTF. The CDR3 nucleotides are TGTGCCAGCAGTTACGTAGGGGACTATGGCTACACCTTC.

The chain joins TRBV14 to TRBJ1-1, with a possible D match to TRBD1 (6 bases). Trimming took 2 bases from V and 11 from J, leaving 12 bases between them. The CDR3 covers 12 residues. Germline V lookup: CDR1 SGHDN, CDR2 FVKESK. In DNA, the CDR3 is TGTGCCAGCAGCCAAAACAGGGTACGGGCTTTCTTT. Amino acid sequence: CASSQNRVRAFF.

The V and J genes are TRBV6-5 and TRBJ2-7, with D tentatively TRBD2 (6 bases). V was clipped by 6 bases and J by 3 bases, with 15 bases between them. CDR3 length equals 14 residues. CDR1 and CDR2 (germline): MNHEY, SVGAGI. The CDR3 DNA sequence: TGTGCCAGCAGCCCGCCGGGACTTCACTACGAGCAGTACTTC. The encoded protein is CASSPPGLHYEQYF.

The chain joins TRBV6-6 to TRBJ2-7; D gene ambiguous. The CDR3 totals 13 residues. Germline-derived CDR1 and CDR2 are MNHNY and SVGAGI (reference sequence). Trimming removed 9 bases from V and 5 bases from J, with 17 bases in between. The CDR3 region has the DNA TGTGCCAGTCTTATGGACGACGTCCACGAGCAGTACTTC. It translates to CASLMDDVHEQYF.

The chain carries TRBV4-1 and TRBJ1-1, with 8 nucleotides matching TRBD1. The CDR3 runs 13 residues. The V gene end was trimmed by 5 bases and the J gene end by 9 bases; junction bases not matched to a gene: 8. Germline V gene sequence: CDR1 MGHRA, CDR2 YSYEKL. The chain's CDR3 is CASSTRTGSQAFF. The CDR3 nucleotides are TGCGCCAGCAGCACCCGGACAGGGAGTCAAGCTTTCTTT.

The CDR3 DNA sequence: TGTGCCAGCAGCACGGGACCAGATAATAATGAAAAACTGTTTTTT. As protein: CASSTGPDNNEKLFF. The chain uses TRBV5-4 and TRBJ1-4; D is perhaps TRBD1 (5 bases). The ends were cut back, 4 bases at V and 4 bases at J, with 14 bases in the middle. CDR3 size: 15 residues. The germline V gene has CDR1 SGHNT and CDR2 YYREEE (reference sequence).

This rearrangement joins TRBV6-6 to TRBJ1-6; no reliable D call. From germline, CDR1 is MNHNY and CDR2 SVGAGI (reference sequence). The V end was cut by 4 bases, the J end by 10 bases, with 8 bases between. This CDR3 contains 12 residues. The chain's CDR3 is CASSFLLSPLHF. Written as DNA, the CDR3 is TGTGCCAGCAGTTTCTTATTGTCACCCCTCCACTTT.

The J gene is TRBJ2-7, the V gene TRBV5-1; TRBD1 matches 10 bases. The V and J ends lost 4 bases and 1 base, in that order; junction bases with no gene match: 5. This CDR3 comprises 15 residues. The V gene's germline CDR1 is SGHRS and CDR2 YFSETQ. CDR3 bases: TGCGCCAGCAGCGAACGGACAGGGGGATCCTACGAGCAGTACTTC. Its protein is CASSERTGGSYEQYF. The full variable domain, completed using reference TRBV5-1 and TRBJ2-7, is KAGVTQTPRYLIKTRGQQVTLSCSPISGHRSVSWYQQTPGQGLQFLFEYFSETQRNKGNFPGRFSGRQFSNSRSEMNVSTLELGDSALYLCASSERTGGSYEQYFGPGTRLTVT.